This TCR beta chain is drawn from a study of blood T cell repertoires in COVID-19. Looking at the study overall: The origin of the acute and convalescent COVID-19 samples was the United States, Italy and Spain.

Method: immunoSEQ multiplex PCR; TCRdb's copy keeps in-frame clones and lacks some. Of about 200,000 clones listed, about four fifths are singletons. The study recruited people aged about 18 to 90 years across 24 US areas. Researchers sorted participants into cohorts using their self-reported clinical history. This CDR3 contains 12 residues. Between the trimmed V and J ends, which lost 4 bases and 6 bases, there was a span of 9 bases. Germline V gives CDR1 SGHVS, CDR2 FNYEAQ. The TCR was taken from a woman in her 30s who had been exposed to COVID-19. The chain employs TRBV7-6 and TRBJ1-2; D might be TRBD1 (6 bases). Sequencing input: PBMCs or T cells enriched from blood (not recorded which). Here the CDR3 reads CASSSNRDGYTF. In DNA, the CDR3 is TGTGCCAGCAGCTCAAACAGGGATGGCTACACCTTC.